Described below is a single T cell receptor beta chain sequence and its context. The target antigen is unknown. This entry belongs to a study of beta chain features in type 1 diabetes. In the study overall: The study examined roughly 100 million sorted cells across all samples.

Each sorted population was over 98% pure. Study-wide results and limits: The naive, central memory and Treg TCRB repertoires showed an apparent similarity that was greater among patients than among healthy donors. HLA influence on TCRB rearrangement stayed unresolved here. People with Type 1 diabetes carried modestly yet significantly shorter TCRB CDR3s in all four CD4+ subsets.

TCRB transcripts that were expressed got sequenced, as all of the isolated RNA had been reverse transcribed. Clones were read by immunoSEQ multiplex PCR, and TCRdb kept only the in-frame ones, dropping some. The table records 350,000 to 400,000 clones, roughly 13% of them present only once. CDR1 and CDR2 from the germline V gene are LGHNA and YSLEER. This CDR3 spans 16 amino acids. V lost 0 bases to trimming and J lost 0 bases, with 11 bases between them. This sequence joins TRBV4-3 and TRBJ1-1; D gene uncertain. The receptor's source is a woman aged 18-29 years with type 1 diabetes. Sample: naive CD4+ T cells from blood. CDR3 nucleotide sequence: TGCGCCAGCAGCCAAGAGTGGCAGCGGATGAACACTGAAGCTTTCTTT. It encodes CASSQEWQRMNTEAFF.